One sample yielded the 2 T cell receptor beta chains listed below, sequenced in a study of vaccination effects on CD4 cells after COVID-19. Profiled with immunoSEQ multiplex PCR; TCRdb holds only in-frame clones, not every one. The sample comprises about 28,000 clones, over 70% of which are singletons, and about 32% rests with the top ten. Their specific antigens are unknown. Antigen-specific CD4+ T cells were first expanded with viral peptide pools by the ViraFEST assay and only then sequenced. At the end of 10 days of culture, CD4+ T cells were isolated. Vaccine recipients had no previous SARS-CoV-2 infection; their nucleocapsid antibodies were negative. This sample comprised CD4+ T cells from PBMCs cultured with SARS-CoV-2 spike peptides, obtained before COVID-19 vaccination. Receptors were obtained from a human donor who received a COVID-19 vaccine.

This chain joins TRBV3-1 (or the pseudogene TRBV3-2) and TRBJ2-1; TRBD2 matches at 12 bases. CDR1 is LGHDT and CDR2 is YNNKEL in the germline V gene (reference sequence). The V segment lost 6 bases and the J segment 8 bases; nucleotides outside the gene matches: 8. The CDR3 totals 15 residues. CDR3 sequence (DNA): TGTGCCAGCAGTCCGACTAGCGGGAGTCAGGATGAGCAGTTCTTC. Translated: CASSPTSGSQDEQFF.

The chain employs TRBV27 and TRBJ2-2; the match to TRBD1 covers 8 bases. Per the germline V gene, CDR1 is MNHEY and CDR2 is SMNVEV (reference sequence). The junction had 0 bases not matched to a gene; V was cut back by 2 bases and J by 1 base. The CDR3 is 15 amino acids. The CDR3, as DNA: TGTGCCAGCAGTTTAGGGACAGGGAACACCGGGGAGCTGTTTTTT. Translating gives CASSLGTGNTGELFF.